This T cell receptor (beta chain) was retrieved from a study of blood T cell repertoires in COVID-19. Background on the study: Nucleic acid was either cDNA or gDNA, and it came from T cells, B-cell-depleted T cells, or PBMCs.

V shed 6 bases and J 7 bases; nucleotides not matched to a gene: 8. Germline CDR1 is MNHEY and CDR2 is SMNVEV (reference sequence). The CDR3 length is 13 residues. Clones were sequenced by immunoSEQ multiplex PCR, and TCRdb holds only the in-frame ones, with some missing. The sample lists 27,000 or so clones; 88% were seen once. The TCR was taken from a woman aged 45 to 65 with active COVID-19. The sequenced sample consisted of peripheral blood. The rearrangement uses TRBV27 and TRBJ2-5, with 7 nucleotides matching TRBD2. The CDR3 is CASSPGLVGTQYF. The CDR3, as DNA: TGTGCCAGCAGCCCAGGACTAGTCGGGACCCAGTACTTC.